This TCR beta chain was captured in a study of T cell responses to AZD1222 COVID-19 vaccine. This clone was counted between two and nine times. This CDR3 is 14 amino acids long. Germline V gene sequence: CDR1 GTSNPN, CDR2 SVGIG (reference sequence). V was pared by 8 bases and J by 2 bases, with 10 bases of the junction left unmatched. Repertoires were generated with immunoSEQ multiplex PCR, while TCRdb's copy carries only in-frame clones and drops some. The table includes 100,000 to 150,000 clones, just over 90% detected once. The material sequenced was peripheral blood, taken on day 0 of AZD1222 vaccination. The sequence came from an adult in good health. The rearrangement links TRBV30 to TRBJ2-7; 9 bases map to TRBD1. The CDR3 reads CATSGRTGAYEQYF. CDR3 coding DNA: TGTGCCACGTCCGGCAGGACAGGGGCCTACGAGCAGTACTTC.